What follows are 7 T cell receptor beta chains derived from one specimen sequenced in a study of blood T cell repertoires in COVID-19 (TCRdb year 2020). Libraries were made using the immunoSEQ multiplex PCR assay. The table was pulled from immuneACCESS by TCRdb, which kept in-frame rearrangements only. Such tables lose some clones; where checked, under half of the loss comes from unresolved V genes, and the rest has no known cause. Present in this sample are 95,000 to 150,000 clones, around 84% of which were seen just once. The top ten constitute 3% to 4.5% of the sample. Sequencing was performed on PBMCs or T cells enriched from blood (not recorded which). These receptors were taken from a woman between 25 and 40 years old who had recovered from COVID-19.

This chain uses TRBV6-5 with TRBJ2-1; TRBD2 matches 8 bases. V was clipped by 6 bases and J by 4 bases; unmatched bases: 8. The CDR3 totals 15 residues. The germline V gene has CDR1 MNHEY and CDR2 SVGAGI. The CDR3 sequence is CASSRSGIKYNEQFF. The CDR3 region has the DNA TGTGCCAGCAGCCGTAGCGGGATCAAGTACAATGAGCAGTTCTTC.

CDR3 DNA sequence: TGTGCCAGCAGCCAAGATTCGGGAGCTCGCTACAATGAGCAGTTCTTC. Amino acid sequence: CASSQDSGARYNEQFF. The chain recombines TRBV4-2 with TRBJ2-1, with D perhaps TRBD2 (6 bases). CDR1 and CDR2 from the germline V gene are LGHNA and YNFKEQ. V lost 0 bases to trimming and J lost 3 bases, with 12 bases between them. This CDR3 spans 16 amino acids.

This clone has a single count. In nucleotides, the CDR3 is TGTGCCAGCAGCGTATTCTGGGGGCCGGATGAAAAACTGTTTTTT. Residues: CASSVFWGPDEKLFF. V usage is TRBV9 and J usage is TRBJ1-4, with TRBD1 as a possible D gene (6 bases). The CDR3 totals 15 residues. V was pared by 1 base and J by 6 bases, with 13 bases between. Per germline, CDR1 SGDLS and CDR2 YYNGEE.

The chain recombines TRBV24-1 with TRBJ2-2; 7 positions agree with TRBD2. Germline lookup yields CDR1 KGHDR and CDR2 SFDVKD. There are 16 residues in the CDR3. J gave up 4 bases and V 5 bases, and 9 bases lay outside the gene matches. CDR3 DNA: TGTGCCACCAGTGTTCGTCGAGCGGGAACCACCGGGGAGCTGTTTTTT. Its translation: CATSVRRAGTTGELFF.

The rearrangement joins TRBV2 to TRBJ1-5; D call uncertain. Germline-derived CDR1 and CDR2 are SNHLY and FYNNEI. V was pared by 2 bases and J by 11 bases, with 13 bases between. The CDR3 runs 13 residues. The CDR3 DNA sequence: TGTGCCAGCAGTGAAAACGGGAACGGGGCCCAGCATTTT. It specifies CASSENGNGAQHF.

This clone was seen a single time. This chain connects TRBV19 to TRBJ1-2, with D possibly matching TRBD1 (5 bases). This CDR3 comprises 11 residues. From germline, CDR1 is LNHDA and CDR2 SQIVND (reference sequence). The V end lost 6 bases, the J end lost 8 bases, and 10 bases lay between the germline ends. Here the CDR3 reads CASRQTDGYTF. In DNA form, the CDR3 reads TGTGCCAGTAGACAGACAGACGGCTACACCTTC.

CDR3 loop: CASSSGTGKETQYF. In DNA form, the CDR3 reads TGTGCCAGCAGCTCAGGGACAGGAAAAGAGACCCAGTACTTC. This sequence joins TRBV7-6 and TRBJ2-5; TRBD1 matches at 8 bases. Germline CDR1 is SGHVS and CDR2 is FNYEAQ. Trimming took 4 bases from V and 3 from J; bases not matched to a gene: 4. The CDR3 sequence is 14 residues long.